Listed below are T cell receptor beta chains from one sample, sequenced in a study of naive and memory T cell subsets. Via MiXCR, TCRdb re-called the UMI-ligation and nested PCR reads, giving one row per CDR3 protein. The data show about 14,000 distinct CDR3 sequences, under 6.5% seen once. The specimen comprised skin, sampled from a tuberculin skin test site. All receptors come from an adult in good health. The CDR3 runs from the conserved cysteine through the conserved F or W. Fields, in order: D gene, J gene, V gene, clone size, CDR3 DNA, CDR3 protein. D genes are given only for firm matches. Expanded clones are given a class, and other clones once, few, many or no size at all.

TRBD2 TRBJ2-3 TRBV12-3/TRBV12-4 NA TGTGCCAGCAGTAGGGCTAGCGGTAGCACAGATACGCAGTATTTT CASSRASGSTDTQYF
NA TRBJ2-1 TRBV10-3 medium-sized TGTGCCATCGGTGGCAGGGATTTCTACAATGAGCAGTTCTTC CAIGGRDFYNEQFF
TRBD2 TRBJ2-3 TRBV7-2 medium-sized TGTGCCAGCAGCTATAGACGGGGGGAGGGGCAGTATTTT CASSYRRGEGQYF
NA TRBJ1-5 TRBV19 many TGTGCCACTAAGGGGGGCTATCGTTTACAGGGTGAACAGCCCCAGCATTTT CATKGGYRLQGEQPQHF
NA TRBJ1-1 TRBV7-6 many TGTGCCAGCAGCTTAGGGCCCTCGATGAACACTGAAGCTTTCTTT CASSLGPSMNTEAFF
NA TRBJ1-1 TRBV18 many TGTGCCAGCTCGGGAACGGTTGCTGAAGCTTTCTTT CASSGTVAEAFF
NA TRBJ2-3 TRBV7-8 many TGTGCCAGCAGCTCGGTTCGGGGGGCGAGCACAGATACGCAGTATTTT CASSSVRGASTDTQYF
NA TRBJ1-1 TRBV6-5 many TGTGCCAGCAGTTACTGGGGCTTCGAAAACACTGAAGCTTTCTTT CASSYWGFENTEAFF
NA TRBJ2-7 TRBV5-1 many TGCGCCAGCAGCTTGGCAGGGCCTTTTCTCAGGAGCTCCTACGAGCAGTACTTC CASSLAGPFLRSSYEQYF
TRBD1 TRBJ2-6 TRBV7-2 few TGTGCCAGCAGCTCCTATGGACAGGGGAGCTCTGGGGCCAACGTCCTGACTTTC CASSSYGQGSSGANVLTF
NA TRBJ2-2 TRBV6-2/TRBV6-3 many TGTGCCAGCAGTTACGTGAGATCAAACACCGGGGAGCTGTTTTTT CASSYVRSNTGELFF
NA TRBJ2-5 TRBV30 NA TGTGCCTGGAGTGTTGGGGCGGGACGTCAAGAGACCCAGTACTTC CAWSVGAGRQETQYF
NA TRBJ1-3 TRBV6-5 medium-sized TGTGCCACCTCAAGTATTCGAGGGAACACCATATATTTT CATSSIRGNTIYF
NA TRBJ1-5 TRBV5-5 few TGTGCCAGTACGGGTGCGCCAGGACAGCCCCAGCATTTT CASTGAPGQPQHF
NA TRBJ2-1 TRBV6-5 many TGTGCCAGCAGTTATCTGAGCGGGTTCTACAATGAGCAGTTCTTC CASSYLSGFYNEQFF
NA TRBJ2-2 TRBV6-5 many TGTGCCAGCAGTTACTCCGGGACATCCAGTCGGGAGCTGTTTTTT CASSYSGTSSRELFF
TRBD1 TRBJ2-7 TRBV7-9 NA TGTGCCAGCAGTCGCGGCGGGGCAGGGGGCACGGGGCAGGGCTACGAGCAGTACTTC CASSRGGAGGTGQGYEQYF
TRBD1 TRBJ1-2 TRBV29-1 many TGCAGCGTTTCAGGACAGGGGGCGAGCTATGGCTACACCTTC CSVSGQGASYGYTF
NA TRBJ1-4 TRBV11-2 many TGTGCCAGCAGCTCCCGGAGGGATGGGGAAAAACTGTTTTTT CASSSRRDGEKLFF
NA TRBJ1-2 TRBV4-1 NA TGCGCCAGCAGCCAAGGGCTAGCGGACTATGGCTACACCTTC CASSQGLADYGYTF
NA TRBJ1-1 TRBV5-1 many TGCGCCAGCAGCTTGGAAGGTAACACTGAAGCTTTCTTT CASSLEGNTEAFF
NA TRBJ2-3 TRBV20-1 medium-sized TGCAGTGCTAGAGATTTCCGGGTGCTGGATACGCAGTATTTT CSARDFRVLDTQYF
NA TRBJ2-2 TRBV7-9 many TGTGCCAGCAGCCAAAGGGGCAGTTACACCGGGGAGCTGTTTTTT CASSQRGSYTGELFF
NA TRBJ2-3 TRBV20-1 many TGCAGTGCCCAGGCGCGGTCCATGGGGACAGATACGCAGTATTTT CSAQARSMGTDTQYF
NA TRBJ1-1 TRBV18 many TGTGCCAGCTCACCACGGCGGGCTTCCACTGAAGCTTTCTTT CASSPRRASTEAFF
NA TRBJ1-4 TRBV6-2/TRBV6-3 many TGTGCCAGCAGTCCTCCGCATCCGGGATCGCTTGATGAAAAACTGTTTTTT CASSPPHPGSLDEKLFF
TRBD2 TRBJ2-3 TRBV6-2/TRBV6-3 NA TGTGCCAGCAGTTTTTTAACCTATGGACTAGCGGATCCAGATACGCAGTATTTT CASSFLTYGLADPDTQYF
NA TRBJ2-7 TRBV7-2 medium-sized TGTGCCAGCAGCTTTGAGGGTTACGAGCAGTACTTC CASSFEGYEQYF
TRBD1 TRBJ1-2 TRBV7-2 many TGTGCCAGCAGCTCGCATAGACAGGGCGTCTATGGCTACACCTTC CASSSHRQGVYGYTF
TRBD1 TRBJ2-7 TRBV4-1 NA TGCGCCAGCAGCCAAGGGGACAGGGGCTACAAGCAGTACTTC CASSQGDRGYKQYF
TRBD2 TRBJ2-7 TRBV6-2/TRBV6-3 many TGTGCCAGCATCTACCGGCCTAGCGGATACTACGAGCAGTACTTC CASIYRPSGYYEQYF
NA TRBJ2-2 TRBV4-2 medium-sized TGTGCCAGCAGCCAAGATAGGCGACAAAACACCGGGGAGCTGTTTTTT CASSQDRRQNTGELFF
TRBD1 TRBJ2-2 TRBV18 medium-sized TGTGCCAGCTCACCCCGACAGGGGGTAACCATGAACACCGGGGAGCTGTTTTTT CASSPRQGVTMNTGELFF
NA TRBJ2-3 TRBV11-3 many TGTGCCAGCAGCCCCGGGGGTTTGAGGGATACGCAGTATTTT CASSPGGLRDTQYF
NA TRBJ1-6 TRBV6-5 medium-sized TGTGCCAGCAGTTACGTTTACGGCGCCTCTAATTCACCCCTCCACTTT CASSYVYGASNSPLHF
TRBD1 TRBJ1-1 TRBV29-1 medium-sized TGCAGCGTTATCCGGGACAGGGAGGAAGCTTTCTTT CSVIRDREEAFF
TRBD2 TRBJ2-3 TRBV5-1 many TGCGCCAGCAGCTTCAAGCGGGGCAATCGAGATACGCAGTATTTT CASSFKRGNRDTQYF
NA TRBJ1-1 TRBV11-2 many TGTGCCAGCAGCTTAGATATTGTCTCTGAAGCTTTCTTT CASSLDIVSEAFF
TRBD1 TRBJ2-1 TRBV19 many TGTGCCAGTAGTATACAGGGGGCGCAGGGTGAGCAGTTCTTC CASSIQGAQGEQFF
TRBD1 TRBJ2-7 TRBV20-1 many TGCAGTGCTAGATCCCCCGACAGGGTCGGGTCCTACGAGCAGTACTTC CSARSPDRVGSYEQYF
NA TRBJ2-7 TRBV4-3 many TGCGCCAGCAGCCAGGTTTTCGGTGCCTCCTACGAGCAGTACTTC CASSQVFGASYEQYF